A single sample is the source of the 28 T cell receptor beta chains below, sequenced in a study of T cell changes during pregnancy in multiple sclerosis. TCRdb keeps only in-frame clones here, not all; method: immunoSEQ multiplex PCR. The sample contains tens of thousands of clones, roughly 92% of which appear only once. The source was peripheral blood, collected in the second trimester of pregnancy. These receptors were collected from a female donor with multiple sclerosis, enrolled in a pregnancy study.

The V and J genes are TRBV11-2 and TRBJ2-4, with 10 bases lining up with TRBD1. This CDR3 contains 15 residues. V dropped 4 bases and J dropped 7; count of bases not matched to a gene: 7. Per germline, CDR1 SGHAT and CDR2 FQNNGV. CDR3 DNA sequence: TGTGCCAGCAGCTCCGAAGGGACAGGGGTGAACATTCAGTACTTC. Its protein is CASSSEGTGVNIQYF.

The rearrangement uses TRBV7-2 and TRBJ2-1; TRBD2 aligns across 10 bases. CDR1 SGHTA and CDR2 FQGNSA come from the germline V gene. The V gene end was trimmed by 8 bases and the J gene end by 3 bases; junction bases not matched to a gene: 13. The CDR3 is 17 amino acids. Here the CDR3 reads CASATGASGRDYNEQFF. In nucleotides, the CDR3 is TGTGCCAGCGCAACCGGGGCTAGCGGGAGAGACTACAATGAGCAGTTCTTC.

Comments on this clone: Relative to the germline gene, one junction end is altered; a read error may explain this. The J gene is TRBJ2-7, the V gene TRBV2; 7 bases are a match to TRBD1. The germline V gene has CDR1 SNHLY and CDR2 FYNNEI. This CDR3 spans 16 amino acids. The CDR3 DNA is TGTGCCAGCAGCGAAGACAGGGTCCCAATCAGCTACGAGCAGTACTTC. This encodes CASSEDRVPISYEQYF.

The chain joins TRBV6-4 to TRBJ2-1; D not certain. This CDR3 has 17 residues. Trimming removed 0 bases at V and 0 bases at J, with 12 bases between. Germline-derived CDR1 and CDR2 are MRHNA and SNTAGT. CDR3: CASSDSSLSRSYNEQFF. The CDR3 region has the DNA TGTGCCAGCAGTGACTCCTCTTTATCCCGCTCCTACAATGAGCAGTTCTTC.

CDR3 DNA sequence: TGTGCCAGCAGCTCCGGGGGACTAGCGGGAGTCTACGAGCAGTACTTC. Its protein product is CASSSGGLAGVYEQYF. The V and J genes are TRBV5-4 and TRBJ2-7; 14 nucleotides match TRBD2. The CDR3 spans 16 residues. CDR1 and CDR2 from the germline V gene are SGHNT and YYREEE (reference sequence). The ends lost 3 bases at V and 3 bases at J; junction bases unmatched: 5.

The chain joins TRBV28 to TRBJ1-2; TRBD1 is a possible D gene (5 bases). CDR1 is MDHEN, CDR2 SYDVKM, per germline. V was shortened by 5 bases and J by 3 bases, with 13 bases between the two germline ends. There are 14 residues in the CDR3. The CDR3 reads CASSHQGVDYGYTF. For the CDR3, the DNA is TGTGCCAGCAGTCACCAAGGGGTCGACTATGGCTACACCTTC.

J is TRBJ1-4 and V is TRBV4-3; 9 bases agree with TRBD1. The CDR3 extends over 17 amino acids. After removal of 1 base from V and 1 base from J, the junction contained 4 bases not matched to a gene. Germline V gives CDR1 LGHNA, CDR2 YSLEER. CDR3 sequence: CASSQGGGQGTNEKLFF. The CDR3 DNA sequence: TGCGCCAGCAGCCAAGGGGGGGGACAGGGAACTAATGAAAAACTGTTTTTT.

This chain links TRBV10-3 with TRBJ2-3, with 9 bases lining up with TRBD2. The CDR3 sequence is 17 residues long. Germline CDR1 is ENHRY and CDR2 is SYGVKD. V gave up 4 bases and J gave up 2 bases; unmatched junction bases: 10. This CDR3 reads CAISGAGGPLHTDTQYF. In nucleotides, the CDR3 is TGTGCCATCAGTGGAGCGGGAGGCCCCCTCCACACAGATACGCAGTATTTT.

Only one count was recorded for this clone. DNA for the CDR3: TGTGCCATTGGGGGTAGCGGAGCTAGCACAGATACGCAGTATTTT. Translated: CAIGGSGASTDTQYF. The genes are TRBV10-3 and TRBJ2-3; D possibly corresponds to TRBD2 (6 bases). CDR3 size: 15 residues. V dropped 9 bases and J dropped 0 bases, with 16 bases sitting between them. Germline-derived CDR1 and CDR2 are ENHRY and SYGVKD.

The rearrangement links TRBV6-4 to TRBJ2-2, with D possibly TRBD2 on 6 matching bases. Germline CDR1 and CDR2: MRHNA and SNTAGT. The CDR3 spans 15 residues. The V and J ends lost 0 bases and 4 bases respectively, with 9 bases between them. CDR3 amino acids: CASSDSAGPTGELFF. CDR3 DNA: TGTGCCAGCAGTGACTCTGCGGGACCCACCGGGGAGCTGTTTTTT.

This clone was observed a single time. The chain is built from TRBV9 and TRBJ2-7; 8 bases line up with TRBD2. CDR3 length: 14 residues. Unmatched junction bases numbered 3, after V lost 0 bases and J lost 4 bases. Germline lookup yields CDR1 SGDLS and CDR2 YYNGEE. The CDR3 sequence: CASSVAPSGYEQYF. The CDR3 DNA reads as TGTGCCAGCAGCGTAGCTCCTAGCGGGTACGAGCAGTACTTC.

The rearrangement joins TRBV28 to TRBJ1-1; 7 bases fit TRBD1. V lost 1 base, J lost 3 bases, and 5 bases stayed unmatched. The length of the CDR3 is 15 residues. Germline CDR1 is MDHEN and CDR2 is SYDVKM. The CDR3 loop is CASSLSTGAYTEAFF. The DNA of the CDR3 is TGTGCCAGCAGTTTATCCACAGGGGCCTACACTGAAGCTTTCTTT.

This chain links TRBV9 with TRBJ2-5; 8 positions match TRBD1. Germline trimming cut 2 bases from V and 4 bases from J; bases unmatched to any gene: 1. The CDR3 is 13 amino acids. The germline V gene has CDR1 SGDLS and CDR2 YYNGEE. The CDR3 DNA follows: TGTGCCAGCAGCGTTACAGGGGGAGAGACCCAGTACTTC. It encodes CASSVTGGETQYF.

This chain uses TRBV5-1 with TRBJ1-4; 11 bases agree with TRBD1. The CDR3 sequence is 16 residues long. Losses at the gene ends were 4 bases for V and 8 bases for J; bases not matched to a gene: 10. Germline V lookup: CDR1 SGHRS, CDR2 YFSETQ. DNA for the CDR3: TGCGCCAGCAGCACTGAAGGACAGGGGGCTTGGGAAAAACTGTTTTTT. It encodes CASSTEGQGAWEKLFF.

This chain links TRBV27 with TRBJ2-3; the D is unclear. V was shortened by 2 bases and J by 1 base, with 10 bases between the two germline ends. CDR3 length: 15 residues. Germline V gene sequence: CDR1 MNHEY, CDR2 SMNVEV (reference sequence). CDR3 nucleotides: TGTGCCAGCAGTTTAAAGCCTCAGGGCACAGATACGCAGTATTTT. The encoded protein is CASSLKPQGTDTQYF.

The chain has TRBV7-9 and TRBJ2-1; tentative D call: TRBD1 (5 bases). Germline loops: CDR1 SEHNR, CDR2 FQNEAQ (reference sequence). The V end was cut by 5 bases, the J end by 8 bases, with 13 bases between. The CDR3 loop spans 13 amino acids. The CDR3 loop reads CASSPSTDHEQFF. In DNA, the CDR3 is TGTGCCAGCAGCCCCTCGACAGACCATGAGCAGTTCTTC. The full variable domain, completed using reference TRBV7-9 and TRBJ2-1, is DTGVSQNPRHKITKRGQNVTFRCDPISEHNRLYWYRQTLGQGPEFLTYFQNEAQLEKSRLLSDRFSAERPKGSFSTLEIQRTEQGDSAMYLCASSPSTDHEQFFGPGTRLTVL.

The chain recombines TRBV13 with TRBJ2-7; D unresolved. Deletions cut 2 bases from V and 3 bases from J, with 8 bases between. Germline V gives CDR1 PRHDT, CDR2 FYEKMQ (reference sequence). The CDR3 has 13 residues. The CDR3 DNA follows: TGTGCCAGCAGCTTAACCCGCAGCTACGAGCAGTACTTC. This gives the protein CASSLTRSYEQYF.

A word on this clone: This same CDR3 is encoded by further DNA sequences in the sample. This sequence joins TRBV5-1 and TRBJ2-5; no clear D. Germline CDR1 reads SGHRS; CDR2 reads YFSETQ. The CDR3 loop spans 11 amino acids. V lost 3 bases to trimming and J lost 2 bases, with 2 bases between them. The CDR3 sequence is CASSSQETQYF. The CDR3 nucleotides read TGCGCCAGCAGCTCTCAAGAGACCCAGTACTTC.

The V call is TRBV10-3, the J call TRBJ1-2, with D perhaps matching TRBD1 (6 bases). The CDR3 length is 10 residues. CDR1 is ENHRY, CDR2 SYGVKD, per germline. V was clipped by 10 bases and J by 8 bases, with 11 bases between them. The CDR3: CATRQAGYTF. CDR3 nucleotides: TGTGCCACGAGACAGGCGGGCTACACCTTC.

The chain joins TRBV5-5 to TRBJ1-2; tentative D call: TRBD1 (5 bases). V was pared by 5 bases and J by 2 bases, with 10 bases between. The germline V gene encodes CDR1 SGHKS and CDR2 YYEKEE (reference sequence). CDR3 length: 13 amino acids. CDR3 sequence (DNA): TGTGCCAGCAGTCGGGGGGAGAACTATGGCTACACCTTC. Translating it yields CASSRGENYGYTF.

V usage is TRBV10-3 and J usage is TRBJ1-1; the D gene is possibly TRBD1 (6 bases). Germline assignment: CDR1 ENHRY and CDR2 SYGVKD. There are 13 residues in the CDR3. V lost 5 bases and J lost 2, with 9 bases in between. The CDR3 bases are TGTGCCATCAGTAAGGACAGCAACACTGAAGCTTTCTTT. Its translation is CAISKDSNTEAFF.

Concerning this clone: A much larger clone lies a single base off, so this may be a read error. Other DNA sequences from this sample encode an identical CDR3 as well. The chain employs TRBV6-1 and TRBJ2-7, with a possible D match to TRBD1 (6 bases). The CDR3 is made up of 15 amino acids. V was clipped by 4 bases and J by 0 bases, with 13 bases between them. Per germline, CDR1 MNHNS and CDR2 SASEGT. CDR3 nucleotides: TGTGCCAGCAGTGGGGGGCTTCCAAGCTCCTACGAGCAGTACTTC. Protein: CASSGGLPSSYEQYF.

The V call is TRBV6-5, the J call TRBJ2-6; D is unresolved. The CDR3 spans 13 residues. V was pared by 2 bases and J by 4 bases, with 3 bases between. The germline V gene encodes CDR1 MNHEY and CDR2 SVGAGI. The CDR3 sequence: CASSYQGANVLTF. In DNA form, the CDR3 reads TGTGCCAGCAGTTACCAGGGGGCCAACGTCCTGACTTTC.

The V call is TRBV6-5, the J call TRBJ1-4, with D hard to call. This CDR3 comprises 12 residues. Germline V gives CDR1 MNHEY, CDR2 SVGAGI. The V and J ends lost 5 bases and 8 bases respectively, with 9 bases between them. CDR3 loop: CASSATGEKLFF. CDR3 nucleotide sequence: TGTGCCAGCAGTGCGACGGGGGAAAAACTGTTTTTT.

The rearrangement links TRBV6-1 to TRBJ1-3; 9 bases map to TRBD1. Germline V gives CDR1 MNHNS, CDR2 SASEGT. CDR3 size: 14 residues. With 6 bases clipped from V and 2 bases from J, the junction kept 2 bases outside the gene matches. The CDR3 region has the DNA TGTGCCAGCAGCCGGACAGGGGCTGGAAACACCATATATTTT. Translating it yields CASSRTGAGNTIYF.

The chain links TRBV6-1 to TRBJ2-5, with unresolved D. Germline V gene lookup returns CDR1 MNHNS and CDR2 SASEGT. The CDR3 is made up of 12 amino acids. V was shortened by 6 bases and J by 1 base, with 6 bases between the two germline ends. The CDR3 loop is CASRAAQETQYF. CDR3 sequence (DNA): TGTGCCAGCAGGGCCGCCCAAGAGACCCAGTACTTC.

This chain uses TRBV28 with TRBJ2-3; TRBD2 matches at 15 bases. The trim removed 4 bases at V and 1 base at J, leaving 6 bases unmatched. The germline V gene encodes CDR1 MDHEN and CDR2 SYDVKM. The CDR3 is made up of 18 amino acids. For the CDR3, the DNA is TGTGCCAGCAGTTCCTGGACTAGCGGGAGGGACGGCACAGATACGCAGTATTTT. Its translation: CASSSWTSGRDGTDTQYF.

The chain combines TRBV28 with TRBJ2-7; D possibly corresponds to TRBD1 (5 bases). The CDR3 extends over 12 amino acids. In germline, CDR1 is MDHEN, CDR2 SYDVKM. The germline V and J ends were trimmed by 9 bases and 2 bases, with 11 bases remaining between them. The chain's CDR3 is CASTAGTYEQYF. The CDR3 region has the DNA TGTGCCAGTACGGCAGGGACCTACGAGCAGTACTTC.